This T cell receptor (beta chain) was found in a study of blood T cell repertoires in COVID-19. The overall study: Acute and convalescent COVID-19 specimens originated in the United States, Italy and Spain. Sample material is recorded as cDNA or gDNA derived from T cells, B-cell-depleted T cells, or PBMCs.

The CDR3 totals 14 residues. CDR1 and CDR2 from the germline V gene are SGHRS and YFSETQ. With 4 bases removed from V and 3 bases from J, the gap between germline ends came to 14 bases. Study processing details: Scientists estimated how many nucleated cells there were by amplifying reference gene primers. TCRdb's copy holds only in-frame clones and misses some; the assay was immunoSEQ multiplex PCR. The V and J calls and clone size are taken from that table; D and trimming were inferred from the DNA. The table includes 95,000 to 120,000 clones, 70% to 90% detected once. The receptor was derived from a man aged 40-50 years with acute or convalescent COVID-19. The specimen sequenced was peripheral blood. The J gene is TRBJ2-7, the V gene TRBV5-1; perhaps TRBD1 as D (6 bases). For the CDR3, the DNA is TGCGCCAGCAGCCCGAACCTACAGGGCTACGAGCAGTACTTC. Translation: CASSPNLQGYEQYF.